Included here is one TCR beta chain sequence, with context. The target antigen is unknown. The CDR3 runs 13 residues. Deletions cut 4 bases from V and 5 bases from J, with 14 bases between. Germline values: CDR1 SQVTM, CDR2 ANQGSEA. This specimen comes from a study of identical twins. Study-level findings and limits: Invariant cells of the MAIT and iNKT types might have partly distorted the zero-insertion analyses.

In TCRdb, the 5' RACE reads were re-called with MiXCR into one record per CDR3 protein. The sample shows 750,000 to 950,000 distinct CDR3 sequences, approximately 13% of them seen only once. This sample also appeared in a second study, on yellow fever vaccine responses in identical twins.

Sequencing was performed on PBMCs. This clonotype was obtained from a woman under 30 in good health. This sequence joins TRBV29-1 and TRBJ2-5; D unresolved. Written as DNA, the CDR3 is TGCAGCGTTGCTGCCCCTCGTGAGGAGACCCAGTACTTC. Its protein is CSVAAPREETQYF.